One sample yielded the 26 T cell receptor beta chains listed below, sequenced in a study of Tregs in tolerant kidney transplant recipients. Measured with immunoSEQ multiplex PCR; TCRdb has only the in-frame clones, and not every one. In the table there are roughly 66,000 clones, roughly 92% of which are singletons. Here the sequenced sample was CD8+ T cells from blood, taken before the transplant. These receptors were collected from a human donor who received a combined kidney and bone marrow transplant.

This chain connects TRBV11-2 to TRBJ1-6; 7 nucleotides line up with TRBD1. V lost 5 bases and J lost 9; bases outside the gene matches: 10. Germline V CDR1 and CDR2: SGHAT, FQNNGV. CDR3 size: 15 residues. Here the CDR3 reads CASSPGQPDGSPLHF. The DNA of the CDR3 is TGTGCCAGCAGCCCGGGACAGCCGGACGGTTCACCCCTCCACTTT.

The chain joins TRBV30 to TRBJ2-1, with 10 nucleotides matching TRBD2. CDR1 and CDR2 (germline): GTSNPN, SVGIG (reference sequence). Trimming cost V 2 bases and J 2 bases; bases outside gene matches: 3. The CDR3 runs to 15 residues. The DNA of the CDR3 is TGTGCCTGGAGTCCTCTAGCGGGGGCCTACAATGAGCAGTTCTTC. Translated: CAWSPLAGAYNEQFF.

In nucleotides, the CDR3 is TGCGCCAGCAGCCCCTATTCGGGGGTAGCCGATGAGCAGTTCTTC. This translates into CASSPYSGVADEQFF. This sequence joins TRBV5-1 and TRBJ2-1, with a tentative D call TRBD2 (6 bases). V lost 4 bases and J lost 8, with 19 bases in between. The CDR3 loop spans 15 amino acids. Per germline, CDR1 SGHRS and CDR2 YFSETQ.

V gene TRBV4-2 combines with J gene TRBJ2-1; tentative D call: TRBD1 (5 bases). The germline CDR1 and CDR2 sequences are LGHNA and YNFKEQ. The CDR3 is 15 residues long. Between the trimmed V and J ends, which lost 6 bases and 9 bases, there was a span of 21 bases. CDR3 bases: TGTGCCAGCAGGGAGAGGAATAGGGGTCTCGGTGAGCAGTTCTTC. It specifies CASRERNRGLGEQFF.

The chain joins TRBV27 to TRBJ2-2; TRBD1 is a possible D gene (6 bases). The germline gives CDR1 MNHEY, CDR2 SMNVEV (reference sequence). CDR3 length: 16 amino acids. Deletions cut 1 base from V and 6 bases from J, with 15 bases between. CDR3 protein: CASSLLRGMGAGELFF. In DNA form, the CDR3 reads TGTGCCAGCAGTTTATTAAGGGGGATGGGAGCCGGGGAGCTGTTTTTT.

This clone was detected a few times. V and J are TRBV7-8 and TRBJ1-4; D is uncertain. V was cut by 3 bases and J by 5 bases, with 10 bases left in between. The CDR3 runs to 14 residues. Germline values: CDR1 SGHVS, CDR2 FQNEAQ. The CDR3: CASSLPDGNEKLFF. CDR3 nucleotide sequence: TGTGCCAGCAGCTTGCCTGACGGGAATGAAAAACTGTTTTTT.

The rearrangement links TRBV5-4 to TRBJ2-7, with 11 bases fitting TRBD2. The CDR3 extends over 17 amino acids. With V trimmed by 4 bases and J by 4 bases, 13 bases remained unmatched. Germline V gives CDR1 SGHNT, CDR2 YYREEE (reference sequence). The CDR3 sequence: CASSQGPTSGIVYEQYF. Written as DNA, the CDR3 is TGTGCCAGCAGCCAAGGACCGACTAGCGGGATTGTTTACGAGCAGTACTTC.

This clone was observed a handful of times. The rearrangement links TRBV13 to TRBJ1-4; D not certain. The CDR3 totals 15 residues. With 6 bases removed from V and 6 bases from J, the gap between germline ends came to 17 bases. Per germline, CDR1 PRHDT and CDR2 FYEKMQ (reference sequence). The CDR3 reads CASSLSRGEDEKLFF. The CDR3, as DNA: TGTGCCAGCAGTCTATCGCGGGGTGAGGATGAAAAACTGTTTTTT.

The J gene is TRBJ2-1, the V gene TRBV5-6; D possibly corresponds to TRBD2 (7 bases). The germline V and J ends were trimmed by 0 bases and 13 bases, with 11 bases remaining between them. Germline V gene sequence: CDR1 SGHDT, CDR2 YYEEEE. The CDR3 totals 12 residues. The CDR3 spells CASSLVPGGQFF. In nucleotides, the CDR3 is TGTGCCAGCAGCTTGGTACCGGGGGGCCAGTTCTTC. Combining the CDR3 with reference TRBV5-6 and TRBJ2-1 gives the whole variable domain DAGVTQSPTHLIKTRGQQVTLRCSPKSGHDTVSWYQQALGQGPQFIFQYYEEEERQRGNFPDRFSGHQFPNYSSELNVNALLLGDSALYLCASSLVPGGQFFGPGTRLTVL.

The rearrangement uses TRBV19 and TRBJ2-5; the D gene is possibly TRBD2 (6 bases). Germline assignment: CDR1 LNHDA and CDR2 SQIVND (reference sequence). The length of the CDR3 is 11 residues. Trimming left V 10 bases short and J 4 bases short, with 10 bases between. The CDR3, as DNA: TGTGCCACGGAGGGCCGAGAGACCCAGTACTTC. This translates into CATEGRETQYF.

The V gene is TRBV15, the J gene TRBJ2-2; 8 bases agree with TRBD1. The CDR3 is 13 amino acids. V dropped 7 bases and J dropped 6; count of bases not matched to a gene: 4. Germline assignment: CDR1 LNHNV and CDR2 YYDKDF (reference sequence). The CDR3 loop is CATTPGGSGELFF. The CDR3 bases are TGTGCCACCACACCAGGGGGCTCCGGGGAGCTGTTTTTT.

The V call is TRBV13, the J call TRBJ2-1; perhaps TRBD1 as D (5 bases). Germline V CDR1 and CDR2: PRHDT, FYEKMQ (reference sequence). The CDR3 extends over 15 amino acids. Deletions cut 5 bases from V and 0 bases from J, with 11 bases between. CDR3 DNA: TGTGCCAGCAGCGGGGCTAGGATCTCCTACAATGAGCAGTTCTTC. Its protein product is CASSGARISYNEQFF.

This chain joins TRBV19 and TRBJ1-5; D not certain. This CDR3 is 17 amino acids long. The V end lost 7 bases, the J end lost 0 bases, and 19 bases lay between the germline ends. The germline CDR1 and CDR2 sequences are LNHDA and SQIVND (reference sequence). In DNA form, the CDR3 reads TGTGCCAGTAAAGCCCTACCCGGGGATGATAGCAATCAGCCCCAGCATTTT. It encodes CASKALPGDDSNQPQHF.

The CDR3 DNA reads as TGTGCCAGCGGACAGGGTAGCTACGAGCAGTACTTC. Amino acid sequence: CASGQGSYEQYF. The chain combines TRBV11-2 with TRBJ2-7, with TRBD1 identical over 8 bases. The CDR3 covers 12 residues. CDR1 and CDR2 (germline): SGHAT, FQNNGV. The V segment lost 8 bases and the J segment 3 bases; nucleotides outside the gene matches: 3.

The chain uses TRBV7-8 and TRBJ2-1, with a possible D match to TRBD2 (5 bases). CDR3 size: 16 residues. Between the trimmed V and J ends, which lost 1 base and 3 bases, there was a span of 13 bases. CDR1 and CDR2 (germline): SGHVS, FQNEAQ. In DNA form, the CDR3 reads TGTGCCAGCAGCTTAGACCTAGCTGGAATCTACAATGAGCAGTTCTTC. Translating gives CASSLDLAGIYNEQFF.

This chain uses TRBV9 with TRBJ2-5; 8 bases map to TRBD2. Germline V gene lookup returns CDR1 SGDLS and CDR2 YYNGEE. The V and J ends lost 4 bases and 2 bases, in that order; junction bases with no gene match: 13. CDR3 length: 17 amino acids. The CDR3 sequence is CASSLDFLAGRQETQYF. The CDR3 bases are TGTGCCAGCAGCCTAGATTTTTTAGCGGGACGACAAGAGACCCAGTACTTC. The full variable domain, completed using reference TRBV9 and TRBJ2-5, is DSGVTQTPKHLITATGQRVTLRCSPRSGDLSVYWYQQSLDQGLQFLIQYYNGEERAKGNILERFSAQQFPDLHSELNLSSLELGDSALYFCASSLDFLAGRQETQYFGPGTRLLVL.

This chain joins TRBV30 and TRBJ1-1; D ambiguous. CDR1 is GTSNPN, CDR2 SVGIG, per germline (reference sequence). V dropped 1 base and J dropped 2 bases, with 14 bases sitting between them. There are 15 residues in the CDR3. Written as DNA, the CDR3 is TGTGCCTGGAGTGAGATGGCGGGGATCAACACTGAAGCTTTCTTT. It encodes CAWSEMAGINTEAFF.

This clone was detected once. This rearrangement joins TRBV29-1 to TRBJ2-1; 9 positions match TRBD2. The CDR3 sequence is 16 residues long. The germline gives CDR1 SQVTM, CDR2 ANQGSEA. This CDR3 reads CTCQHGKLAGAHEQFF. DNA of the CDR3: TGCACCTGTCAGCACGGCAAGTTAGCGGGGGCCCATGAGCAGTTCTTC.

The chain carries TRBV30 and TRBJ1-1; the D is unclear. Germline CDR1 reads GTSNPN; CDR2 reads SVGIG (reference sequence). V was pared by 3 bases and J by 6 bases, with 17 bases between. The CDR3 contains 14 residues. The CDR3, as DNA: TGTGCCTGGAGCGGTCTGGTAGAAGTCGCTGAAGCTTTCTTT. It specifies CAWSGLVEVAEAFF.

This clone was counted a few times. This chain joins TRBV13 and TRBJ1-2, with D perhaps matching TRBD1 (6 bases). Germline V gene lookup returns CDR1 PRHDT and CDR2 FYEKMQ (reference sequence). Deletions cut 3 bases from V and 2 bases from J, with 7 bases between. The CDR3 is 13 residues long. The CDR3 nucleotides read TGTGCCAGCAGCTTCGGGACAAACTATGGCTACACCTTC. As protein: CASSFGTNYGYTF.

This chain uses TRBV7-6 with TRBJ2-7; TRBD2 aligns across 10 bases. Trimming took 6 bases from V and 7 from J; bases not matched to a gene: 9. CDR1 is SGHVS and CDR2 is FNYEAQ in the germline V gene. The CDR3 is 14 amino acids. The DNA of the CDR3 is TGTGCCAGCAGTTCCTCTAGCGGGAGTGATGAGCAGTACTTC. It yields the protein CASSSSSGSDEQYF.

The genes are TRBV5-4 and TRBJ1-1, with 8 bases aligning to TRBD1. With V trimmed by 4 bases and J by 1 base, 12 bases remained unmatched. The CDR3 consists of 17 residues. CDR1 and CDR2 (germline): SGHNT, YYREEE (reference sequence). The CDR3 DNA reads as TGTGCCAGCAGCCCTTTGATGCTGACAGGGGCGAACACTGAAGCTTTCTTT. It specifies CASSPLMLTGANTEAFF.

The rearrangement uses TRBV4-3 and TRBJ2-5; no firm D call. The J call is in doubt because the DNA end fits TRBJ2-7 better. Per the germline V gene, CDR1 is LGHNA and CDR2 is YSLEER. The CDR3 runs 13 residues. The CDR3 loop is CASSQEVSYEQYF. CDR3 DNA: TGCGCCAGCAGCCAAGAAGTCTCCTACGAGCAGTACTTC.

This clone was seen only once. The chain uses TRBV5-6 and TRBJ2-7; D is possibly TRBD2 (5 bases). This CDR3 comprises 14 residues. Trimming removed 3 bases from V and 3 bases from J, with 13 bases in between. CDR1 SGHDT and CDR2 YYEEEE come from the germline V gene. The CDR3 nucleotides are TGTGCCAGCAGCTCCGGGATTGGGGTCTACGAGCAGTACTTC. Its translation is CASSSGIGVYEQYF.

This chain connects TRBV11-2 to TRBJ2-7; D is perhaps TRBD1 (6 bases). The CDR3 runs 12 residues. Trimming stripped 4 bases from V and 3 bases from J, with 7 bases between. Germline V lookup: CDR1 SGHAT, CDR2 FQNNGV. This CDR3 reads CASSSTGYEQYF. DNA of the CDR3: TGTGCCAGCAGCTCGACAGGCTACGAGCAGTACTTC.

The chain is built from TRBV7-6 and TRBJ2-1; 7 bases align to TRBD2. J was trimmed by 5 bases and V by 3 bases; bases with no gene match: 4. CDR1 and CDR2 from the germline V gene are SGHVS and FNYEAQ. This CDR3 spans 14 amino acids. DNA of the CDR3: TGTGCCAGCAGCTTGGAAGCGGGAAACAATGAGCAGTTCTTC. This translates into CASSLEAGNNEQFF. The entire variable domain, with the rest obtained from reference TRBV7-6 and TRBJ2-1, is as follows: GAGVSQSPRYKVTKRGQDVALRCDPISGHVSLYWYRQALGQGPEFLTYFNYEAQQDKSGLPNDRFSAERPEGSISTLTIQRTEQRDSAMYRCASSLEAGNNEQFFGPGTRLTVL.